Below, 3 T cell receptor beta chains from the same sample are listed, as sequenced in a study of T-cell memory formation after mild COVID-19. TCRdb reprocessed the 5' RACE reads with MiXCR, giving one entry per CDR3 protein. The data contain about 290,000 distinct CDR3 sequences, about a sixth of them seen just once; the ten biggest clones take up 23%. Sequencing was done on a sample of PBMCs or a T cell subset sorted from them (not recorded which). These receptors all come from a man aged 18 to 29 who had mild COVID-19 (a few samples of this study predate the infection). Cell type and time point are not known.

The chain combines TRBV11-2 with TRBJ1-1, with 9 positions matching TRBD1. Per the germline V gene, CDR1 is SGHAT and CDR2 is FQNNGV. After removal of 5 bases from V and 0 bases from J, the junction contained 4 bases not matched to a gene. CDR3 length equals 15 residues. The CDR3 spells CASSTRQGVNTEAFF. For the CDR3, the DNA is TGTGCCAGCAGCACGAGACAGGGGGTGAACACTGAAGCTTTCTTT.

This chain connects TRBV6-2 or TRBV6-3 to TRBJ2-7; a possible D gene is TRBD2 (5 bases). The CDR3 has 15 residues. Trimming stripped 5 bases from V and 3 bases from J, with 17 bases between. Germline V gene data show CDR1 as MNHEY and CDR2 as SVGEGT. CDR3 protein: CASSPSTRVFYEQYF. Here the CDR3 DNA reads TGTGCCAGCAGTCCTTCTACGAGGGTGTTCTACGAGCAGTACTTC.

The gene calls are TRBV12-3 or TRBV12-4 and TRBJ2-2, with D tentatively TRBD2 (6 bases). Trimming shortened V by 8 bases and J by 7 bases, and 23 bases separated the two germline ends. The CDR3 is 16 amino acids. In DNA, the CDR3 is TGTGCCAGCCTCATCCGGGAGTCCCGTTTCGGCGGGGAGCTGTTTTTT. Translation: CASLIRESRFGGELFF.